This note documents a single T cell receptor beta chain sequence. What this receptor recognizes is not known. It has no much larger one-base neighbor in the sample; base qualities were not kept. The CDR3 sequence holds 15 residues, the cysteine and phenylalanine included. The kept DNA is CDR3 alone, 45 bases in frame from the first base. As encoded in the germline V gene, CDR1 is SGHTA while CDR2 is FQGTGA. Deletion took 3 bases off V and 0 bases off J, with a span of 6 bases between the germline ends. The collaborating institutions used their own protocols to collect whole blood in K2EDTA tubes. For TCRbeta analysis, collaborators shipped samples as frozen whole blood, isolated PBMCs, or DNA extracted from either of those sample types. The data belong to a study of blood T cell repertoires in COVID-19 (dated by TCRdb to 2018 to 2020). Describing the broader study: Samples from collaborators originated in the United States, Italy and Spain and spanned both the acute and convalescent phases of COVID-19. The prospective study material was composed of cDNA or gDNA derived from T cells, B-cell-depleted T cells, or PBMCs. Subjects who had been exposed to COVID-19, were actively infected with it, or had recovered from it provided the deeply sampled blood TCRbeta repertoires that made up the dataset. The repertoires were released in a freely available public database meant as a resource for research on the immune response to SARS-CoV-2. The samples were drawn from two sources: the first 160 participants of the ongoing ImmuneRACE study, and some 1,300 subjects contributed by 6 global collaborators. Nearly every sample came with metadata listing a de-identified subject ID, COVID-19 status, age in years and sex. HLA class I and class II types, where available, came from metadata supplied by the sample provider rather than from assay-based typing. Overall study outcomes, separate from this receptor: The amount of clinical and demographic metadata varied by source and participant and was provided uncurated.

The immunoSEQ Assay, a bias-controlled multiplex PCR, was used to amplify TCRbeta CDR3 regions from genomic DNA. In the paper's pipeline: Within the assay, amplification of reference gene primers was used to estimate how many nucleated cells each sample contained. To quantify the absolute abundance of each unique TCRbeta CDR3 rearrangement, sequence reads were collapsed and filtered. For each sample, productive Simpson clonality was calculated as the square root of Simpson's diversity index over productive rearrangements. TCRdb obtained this table from immuneACCESS and retained in-frame rearrangements with V and J assigned. These tables miss some clones; where compared with another copy, unresolved V genes account for less than half of the shortfall, and the remainder is unexplained. The V and J calls and clone size are taken from that table; D and trimming were inferred from the DNA. Across this sample there are 120,000 to 150,000 clones, with about 92% seen only once. The ten largest make up roughly 1.6% of the sample.

The chain uses TRBV7-3 and TRBJ2-6, with a weak D call of TRBD2 (6 bases match). The clonotype was recovered from a human donor in a cohort sampled during active COVID-19. Input material: peripheral blood. The base sequence is TGTGCCAGCAGCTTTAGCGGCTCTGGGGCCAACGTCCTGACTTTC. Translated, it reads CASSFSGSGANVLTF.